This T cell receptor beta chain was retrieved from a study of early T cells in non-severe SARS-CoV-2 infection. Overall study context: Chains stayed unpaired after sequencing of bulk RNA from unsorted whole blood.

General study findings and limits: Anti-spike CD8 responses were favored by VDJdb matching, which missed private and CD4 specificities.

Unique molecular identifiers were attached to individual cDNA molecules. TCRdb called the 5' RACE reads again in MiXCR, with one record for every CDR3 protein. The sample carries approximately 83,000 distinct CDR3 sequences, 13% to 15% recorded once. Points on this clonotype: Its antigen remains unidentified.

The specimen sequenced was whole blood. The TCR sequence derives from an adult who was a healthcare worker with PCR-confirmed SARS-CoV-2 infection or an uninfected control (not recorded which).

The CDR3 sequence: CSARPRQGVTYEQYF. The CDR3 nucleotides are TGCAGTGCTAGACCCCGACAGGGGGTAACCTACGAGCAGTACTTC. The V gene is TRBV20-1, the J gene TRBJ2-7, with TRBD1 matching 9 bases. The CDR3 consists of 15 residues. CDR1 is DFQATT and CDR2 is SNEGSKA in the germline V gene (reference sequence). Trimming took 2 bases from V and 2 from J; bases not matched to a gene: 7.